This T cell receptor (beta chain) was captured by sequencing in a study of T cells after yellow fever vaccination. Turning to the study itself: SMART-Seq v4 Ultra Low Input served to prepare low-cell-number fractions.

The V and J ends lost 0 bases and 0 bases respectively, with 5 bases between them. Germline CDR1 reads LGHDT; CDR2 reads YNNKEL (reference sequence). This CDR3 has 14 residues. Using its own MiXCR run on the 5' RACE reads, TCRdb lists one record per CDR3 protein. The sample lists around 180,000 distinct CDR3 sequences; about 6% were seen once. Study-wide points: Primary-vaccination clones mostly resurfaced post-booster (about 95% CD4, approximately 89% CD8).

This clonotype was observed many times. Its target is not known. Source: CD4+ T cells sorted from PBMCs, taken on the day of the first yellow fever vaccination. This sequence was found in a man between 18 and 35 years old who received the YFV17D yellow fever vaccine. The chain links TRBV3-1 to TRBJ2-5; D gene ambiguous. CDR3 sequence (DNA): TGTGCCAGCAGCCAAGAGCCCTACCAAGAGACCCAGTACTTC. Translated, it gives CASSQEPYQETQYF.